The source of this TCR beta chain is a study of tumour-infiltrating T cells in Burkitt lymphoma. Study-level background: This cohort included all epidemiological subtypes of Burkitt lymphoma. Productive clonality predicted overall and progression-free survival. Broader study findings: Public clonotypes, several, appeared across numerous Burkitt lymphoma patients.

Repertoires were generated with immunoSEQ multiplex PCR, while TCRdb's copy carries only in-frame clones and drops some. The sample lists some 1,500 clones, 11% occurring once. About this clone: Its antigen is still unknown.

This CDR3 region has 16 residues. Trimming removed 3 bases at V and 7 bases at J, with 22 bases between. CDR1 and CDR2 (germline): SGHAT, FQNNGV. Sequencing was done on a sample of tumor tissue. This sequence originates from a human donor with Burkitt lymphoma. The rearrangement links TRBV11-2 to TRBJ2-7, with D perhaps TRBD2 (7 bases). CDR3 sequence reads: CASSLGAIGGVWEQYF. CDR3 coding DNA: TGTGCCAGCAGCTTGGGGGCAATTGGGGGGGTGTGGGAGCAGTACTTC.